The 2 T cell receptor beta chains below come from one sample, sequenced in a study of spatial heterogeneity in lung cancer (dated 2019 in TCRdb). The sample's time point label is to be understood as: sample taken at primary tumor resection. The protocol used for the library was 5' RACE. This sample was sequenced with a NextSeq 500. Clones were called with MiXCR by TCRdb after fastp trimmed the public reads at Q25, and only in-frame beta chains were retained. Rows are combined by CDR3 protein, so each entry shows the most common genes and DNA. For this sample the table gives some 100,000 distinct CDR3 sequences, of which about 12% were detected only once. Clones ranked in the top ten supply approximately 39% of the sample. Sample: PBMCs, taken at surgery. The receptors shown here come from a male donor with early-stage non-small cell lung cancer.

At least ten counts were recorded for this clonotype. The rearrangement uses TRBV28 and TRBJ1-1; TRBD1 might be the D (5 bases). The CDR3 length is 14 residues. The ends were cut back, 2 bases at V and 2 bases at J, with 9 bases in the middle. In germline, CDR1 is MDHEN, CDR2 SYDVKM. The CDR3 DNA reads TGTGCCAGCAGTTTAGAACGGACAAACACTGAAGCTTTCTTT. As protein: CASSLERTNTEAFF.

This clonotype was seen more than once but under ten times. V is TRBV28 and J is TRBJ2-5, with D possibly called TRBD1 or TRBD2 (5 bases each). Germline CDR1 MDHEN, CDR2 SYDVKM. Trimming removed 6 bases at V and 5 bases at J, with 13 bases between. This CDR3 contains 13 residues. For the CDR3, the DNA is TGTGCCAGCAGGGGATGGGGACCGGAGACCCAGTACTTC. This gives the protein CASRGWGPETQYF.